What follows is one T cell receptor beta chain and its context. Its antigen is unidentified. CDR3 length: 13 residues. Trimming left V 0 bases short and J 0 bases short, with 1 base between. Germline CDR1 reads MNHEY; CDR2 reads SVGAGI. The source of the sample is a study of T cell responses to AZD1222 COVID-19 vaccine. Study details: Combined were second doses at about 4 or about 12 weeks.

Overall study results and limits: Only 6 or 7 people who got AZD1222 tested seropositive at baseline. CD4 TCRs covered the whole spike, strongest at regions 160-218 and 743-854. Repertoires were collected only later (after the peak T cell response had occurred).

Some clones are missing from TCRdb's copy, which holds only in-frame ones; the method was immunoSEQ multiplex PCR. The sample lists roughly 96,000 clones, roughly 90% occurring once. The V call is TRBV6-5, the J call TRBJ2-3; D is undetermined. Specimen: peripheral blood, collected on day 0 of AZD1222 vaccination. The TCR sequence derives from an adult in good health. The CDR3 is CASSYSSTDTQYF. As DNA, the CDR3 is TGTGCCAGCAGTTACTCTAGCACAGATACGCAGTATTTT.